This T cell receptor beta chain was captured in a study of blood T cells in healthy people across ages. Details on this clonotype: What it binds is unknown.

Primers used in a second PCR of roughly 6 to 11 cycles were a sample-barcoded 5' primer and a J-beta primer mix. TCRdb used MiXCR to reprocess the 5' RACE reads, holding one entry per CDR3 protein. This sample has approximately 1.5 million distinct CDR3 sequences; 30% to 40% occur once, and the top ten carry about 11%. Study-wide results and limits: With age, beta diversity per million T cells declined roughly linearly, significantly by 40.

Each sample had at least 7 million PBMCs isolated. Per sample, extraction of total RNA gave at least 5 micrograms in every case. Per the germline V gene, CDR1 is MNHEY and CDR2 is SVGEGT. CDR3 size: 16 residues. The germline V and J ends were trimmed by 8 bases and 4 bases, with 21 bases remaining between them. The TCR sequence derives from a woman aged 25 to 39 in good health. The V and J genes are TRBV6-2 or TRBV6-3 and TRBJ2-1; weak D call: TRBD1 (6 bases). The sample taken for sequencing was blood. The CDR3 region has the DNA TGTGCCAGCCAAAAAAGGGACACCTTGGGGTACAATGAGCAGTTCTTC. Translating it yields CASQKRDTLGYNEQFF.